The sequence of this T cell receptor (beta chain) was determined in a study of T cells in Graves' hyperthyroidism and ophthalmopathy. General study results and limits: Stable hyperthyroidism was separated from ophthalmopathy by a model based on 13 V-J features. Ophthalmopathy, as predicted by the model, came a median about seven months after the prediction.

For ophthalmopathy patients, the Clinical Activity Score was at least 3 and the NOSPECS grade at least 4; duration was under 3 months. Pregnant or lactating patients were excluded, as were those with uncontrolled infection or other autoimmune disease. Trimming pared 3 bases from V and 5 bases from J, leaving 10 bases between. In germline, CDR1 is SGHNT, CDR2 YENEEA. This CDR3 is built from 14 residues. Amplification of TCR beta CDR3 regions used RNA as the template. Primed by the HTBI set, a first-round RT-PCR was run on the TCR CDR3. TCRdb called the multiplex PCR reads again in MiXCR, with one record for every CDR3 protein. Here the sample spans around 300,000 distinct CDR3 sequences, roughly 19% being singletons. This clonotype has a count of ten or more. The antigen is undetermined.

Sequenced input: blood. The genes are TRBV11-3 and TRBJ2-2; no firm D call. The clonotype originates from a man in his forties or fifties with Graves' ophthalmopathy. The CDR3 reads CASSFRAGTGELFF. The CDR3 coding sequence is TGTGCCAGCAGCTTTAGAGCCGGGACCGGGGAGCTGTTTTTT.